What follows are 27 T cell receptor beta chains derived from one specimen sequenced in a study of blood T cells in healthy people across ages. Through a sample-barcoded 5' primer and a J-beta primer mix, a second PCR was run for 7 to 11 cycles. One entry per CDR3 protein results from TCRdb running MiXCR on the 5' RACE reads. Of approximately 810,000 distinct CDR3 sequences listed, around 26% were seen once; the top ten hold approximately 15%. The sample comprised blood. These receptors originate from a woman older than 75 in good health.

Concerning this clonotype itself: Being one base from a much bigger clone, this may be a read error. This chain joins TRBV28 and TRBJ2-1; TRBD1 is a possible D gene (5 bases). The germline CDR1 and CDR2 sequences are MDHEN and SYDVKM. Trimming left V 3 bases short and J 2 bases short, with 14 bases between. CDR3 length: 16 residues. The DNA of the CDR3 is TGTGCCAGCAGTTTGTCCGGCAGGGCAACCTACAATGAGCAGTTCTTC. Translating gives CASSLSGRATYNEQFF.

This clonotype was observed many times. The rearrangement uses TRBV6-6 and TRBJ2-1; 7 nucleotides line up with TRBD2. Germline V gene sequence: CDR1 MNHNY, CDR2 SVGAGI (reference sequence). Trimming cost V 5 bases and J 7 bases; bases outside gene matches: 8. The CDR3 is made up of 14 amino acids. In DNA, the CDR3 is TGTGCCAGCAGTCTAAAAGCGGGGTGGAATGAGCAGTTCTTC. It codes for CASSLKAGWNEQFF.

This clonotype has only a few counts. In nucleotides, the CDR3 is TGTGCCACCAGTGACCCCGGCACGAAGAACTATGGCTACACCTTC. Residues: CATSDPGTKNYGYTF. The genes are TRBV24-1 and TRBJ1-2; no firm D call. In germline, CDR1 is KGHDR, CDR2 SFDVKD. Trimming took 4 bases from V and 2 from J, leaving 13 bases between them. This CDR3 is 15 amino acids long.

The chain is built from TRBV4-1 and TRBJ2-3, with 7 bases fitting TRBD1. Germline V gene sequence: CDR1 MGHRA, CDR2 YSYEKL. CDR3 length equals 17 residues. V lost 6 bases to trimming and J lost 2 bases; unmatched junction nucleotides: 14. The CDR3 nucleotides are TGCGCCAGCAGTAAACGAACGACAGGGACCGTCACAGATACGCAGTATTTT. Amino acids: CASSKRTTGTVTDTQYF.

This clonotype was seen a few times. The rearrangement uses TRBV25-1 and TRBJ2-1; D might be TRBD1 (5 bases). The CDR3 sequence is 14 residues long. Germline assignment: CDR1 MGHDK and CDR2 SYGVNS. V was cut by 10 bases and J by 6 bases, with 19 bases left in between. The CDR3 nucleotides read TGTGCCACCAATGAGGACAAGGGAATCAATGAGCAGTTCTTC. Its translation: CATNEDKGINEQFF.

At least ten counts were recorded for this clonotype. The chain combines TRBV4-3 with TRBJ1-5; D is ambiguous. V was pared by 1 base and J by 5 bases, with 12 bases between. Germline CDR1 reads LGHNA; CDR2 reads YSLEER. The CDR3 spans 15 residues. Here the CDR3 DNA reads TGCGCCAGCAGCCAAGGGGTCTTTTCGTATCAGCCCCAGCATTTT. Amino acids: CASSQGVFSYQPQHF.

The count of this clonotype is one. The chain couples TRBV7-2 to TRBJ1-2; D uncertain. With 1 base removed from V and 9 bases from J, the gap between germline ends came to 18 bases. CDR3 length: 15 amino acids. Germline V gene sequence: CDR1 SGHTA, CDR2 FQGNSA. The CDR3 sequence is CASSLDEDGRRSYTF. CDR3 bases: TGTGCCAGCAGCTTAGATGAGGACGGCAGGCGCAGCTACACCTTC.

This clonotype came up many times. V is TRBV29-1 and J is TRBJ2-1; D is ambiguous. CDR3 length: 12 residues. V gave up 4 bases and J gave up 6 bases, with 10 bases separating them. Germline-derived CDR1 and CDR2 are SQVTM and ANQGSEA. CDR3 in DNA: TGCAGCGTTGGAATAGCAGGCAATGAGCAGTTCTTC. This encodes CSVGIAGNEQFF.

This clonotype has a count of ten or more. The chain carries TRBV7-8 and TRBJ2-1; a weak D match, TRBD1 (5 bases). V lost 5 bases, J lost 11 bases, and 13 bases lay in between. The germline V gene encodes CDR1 SGHVS and CDR2 FQNEAQ. The CDR3 totals 12 residues. The CDR3 here is CASSPQGPQQFF. In DNA, the CDR3 is TGTGCCAGCAGCCCCCAGGGCCCTCAGCAGTTCTTC.

Turning to this clonotype: A much larger clone is a single base away; this may be a read error. CDR3 protein: CASSLGISRGADEQFF. The DNA of the CDR3 is TGTGCCAGCAGCTTAGGTATATCACGGGGAGCGGATGAGCAGTTCTTC. The genes are TRBV7-2 and TRBJ2-1; maybe TRBD2 (5 bases). The CDR3 loop spans 16 amino acids. The germline CDR1 and CDR2 sequences are SGHTA and FQGNSA. The germline V and J ends were trimmed by 1 base and 8 bases, with 18 bases remaining between them.

This clonotype has at least ten counts. This chain joins TRBV15 and TRBJ2-3; 8 bases align to TRBD2. CDR1 and CDR2 from the germline V gene are LNHNV and YYDKDF (reference sequence). Trimming cost V 5 bases and J 3 bases; bases outside gene matches: 7. CDR3 length: 15 amino acids. The CDR3 coding sequence is TGTGCCACCAGCGGATCCGGGGGGGCGACAGATACGCAGTATTTT. As protein: CATSGSGGATDTQYF. The full variable domain, with the rest looked up from reference TRBV15 and TRBJ2-3, is DAMVIQNPRYQVTQFGKPVTLSCSQTLNHNVMYWYQQKSSQAPKLLFHYYDKDFNNEADTPDNFQSRRPNTSFCFLDIRSPGLGDTAMYLCATSGSGGATDTQYFGPGTRLTVL.

The chain has TRBV5-1 and TRBJ2-1, with D tentatively TRBD1 or TRBD2 (6 bases each). The V gene lost 0 bases and the J gene lost 8 bases, with 15 bases spanning the gap. CDR3 length: 15 amino acids. The germline gives CDR1 SGHRS, CDR2 YFSETQ. CDR3 region: CASSLEGGGLDEQFF. The DNA for the CDR3 is TGCGCCAGCAGCTTGGAGGGGGGCGGGCTGGATGAGCAGTTCTTC.

At least ten counts were recorded for this clonotype. The rearrangement joins TRBV4-3 to TRBJ1-1; D not resolved. From germline, CDR1 is LGHNA and CDR2 YSLEER. CDR3 length equals 13 residues. The V end lost 0 bases, the J end lost 2 bases, and 4 bases lay between the germline ends. The CDR3 bases are TGCGCCAGCAGCCAAGAACTCAACACTGAAGCTTTCTTT. It specifies CASSQELNTEAFF.

This clonotype was counted at least ten times. This chain uses TRBV7-2 with TRBJ2-7; the match to TRBD1 covers 9 bases. CDR3 length: 18 amino acids. With 2 bases clipped from V and 3 bases from J, the junction kept 14 bases outside the gene matches. Germline loops: CDR1 SGHTA, CDR2 FQGNSA. The CDR3 protein is CASSLTSVGQGFGYEQYF. The CDR3 DNA reads as TGTGCCAGCAGCTTAACTAGCGTGGGACAGGGTTTCGGCTACGAGCAGTACTTC.

This clonotype came up many times. This chain connects TRBV6-5 to TRBJ2-5; TRBD2 is a possible D gene (5 bases). Trimming shortened V by 2 bases and J by 9 bases, and 10 bases separated the two germline ends. This CDR3 comprises 12 residues. Germline CDR1 reads MNHEY; CDR2 reads SVGAGI. The CDR3 is CASSYPRGAQYF. The CDR3 coding sequence is TGTGCCAGCAGTTACCCTCGGGGAGCCCAGTACTTC.

This clonotype was observed a few times. This chain joins TRBV21-1 and TRBJ1-1; the table's D call TRBD1 went unverified against the DNA. TRBV21-1 has pseudogene status. The CDR3 has 15 amino acids. The CDR3 sequence is CASSKGQGRNTEAFF. CDR3 in DNA: TGTGCCAGCAGCAAGGGACAGGGGCGGAACACTGAAGCTTTCTTT.

In its sample, this clonotype was seen a few times. The V gene is TRBV21-1, the J gene TRBJ2-4; the table's D call, TRBD2, was not checked against the DNA. TRBV21-1 is reported as a pseudogene. The CDR3 has 19 residues. CDR3 sequence: CASSKGEGVGTLVKNIQYF. Here the CDR3 DNA reads TGTGCCAGCAGCAAAGGGGAGGGAGTGGGGACGCTCGTCAAAAACATTCAGTACTTC.

This clonotype was picked up many times. The J gene is TRBJ2-1, the V gene TRBV5-1; D is possibly TRBD2 (7 bases). The V end was cut by 4 bases, the J end by 0 bases, with 14 bases between. Germline lookup yields CDR1 SGHRS and CDR2 YFSETQ. The CDR3 is 16 residues long. CDR3 sequence: CASSAGGGDSYNEQFF. The CDR3 DNA is TGCGCCAGCAGCGCCGGCGGGGGCGACTCCTACAATGAGCAGTTCTTC. The full variable domain, rest sourced from reference TRBV5-1 and TRBJ2-1, is KAGVTQTPRYLIKTRGQQVTLSCSPISGHRSVSWYQQTPGQGLQFLFEYFSETQRNKGNFPGRFSGRQFSNSRSEMNVSTLELGDSALYLCASSAGGGDSYNEQFFGPGTRLTVL.

This clonotype was detected only a few times. The V gene is TRBV20-1, the J gene TRBJ1-4, with D perhaps TRBD1 (5 bases). The CDR3 loop spans 14 amino acids. The V gene lost 4 bases and the J gene lost 8 bases, with 17 bases spanning the gap. CDR1 DFQATT and CDR2 SNEGSKA come from the germline V gene (reference sequence). The CDR3 sequence is CSAMGRPEEEKLFF. The CDR3 DNA follows: TGCAGTGCTATGGGACGGCCCGAGGAAGAAAAACTGTTTTTT.

The chain uses TRBV7-9 and TRBJ2-5; 8 positions match TRBD2. CDR3 length: 17 residues. Per the germline V gene, CDR1 is SEHNR and CDR2 is FQNEAQ (reference sequence). The J segment lost 3 bases and the V segment lost 5 bases, leaving 14 bases of the junction unmatched. The CDR3 DNA is TGTGCCAGCAGCCCAAACTCTAGCGGGTCGATAAAAGAGACCCAGTACTTC. It translates to CASSPNSSGSIKETQYF.

This clonotype has ten or more counts. CDR3 nucleotides: TGCAGTGCTAGAGCCTTAGACAGGCTCAATGAGCAGTTCTTC. Its translation: CSARALDRLNEQFF. This chain connects TRBV20-1 to TRBJ2-1; tentatively, D is TRBD1 (6 bases). Germline assignment: CDR1 DFQATT and CDR2 SNEGSKA (reference sequence). The germline V and J ends were trimmed by 1 base and 6 bases, with 13 bases remaining between them. The CDR3 spans 14 residues.

This clonotype occurred many times. The genes are TRBV27 and TRBJ1-2; TRBD1 is a possible D gene (6 bases). Germline assignment: CDR1 MNHEY and CDR2 SMNVEV (reference sequence). The CDR3 runs to 16 residues. V lost 5 bases to trimming and J lost 4 bases, with 20 bases between them. CDR3 nucleotide sequence: TGTGCCAGCAGTCCAAAGGGGGTTGGCGGTAGCTATGGCTACACCTTC. As protein: CASSPKGVGGSYGYTF.

This clonotype has at least ten counts. The chain joins TRBV10-3 to TRBJ2-1; 9 bases map to TRBD1. Trimming at V came to 7 bases and at J to 7 bases, leaving 14 bases not matched to a gene. In germline, CDR1 is ENHRY, CDR2 SYGVKD. The CDR3 extends over 16 amino acids. CDR3 loop: CAITERQGGTGNEQFF. The CDR3 region has the DNA TGTGCCATCACCGAGAGACAGGGGGGCACGGGAAATGAGCAGTTCTTC.

The rearrangement uses TRBV20-1 and TRBJ2-7, with 7 nucleotides matching TRBD2. Germline V lookup: CDR1 DFQATT, CDR2 SNEGSKA (reference sequence). V lost 5 bases to trimming and J lost 4 bases; unmatched junction nucleotides: 14. This CDR3 has 15 amino acids. As DNA, the CDR3 is TGCAGTGCTGGAGTAGGTAGGACTAGACTTTACGAGCAGTACTTC. Translating gives CSAGVGRTRLYEQYF.

As for this clonotype: A much larger clone sits a single nucleotide away, making a read error possible. This chain joins TRBV20-1 and TRBJ2-3; D is uncertain. This CDR3 comprises 14 residues. Per germline, CDR1 DFQATT and CDR2 SNEGSKA (reference sequence). Here the CDR3 reads CSAGPPAPSDTRYF. The CDR3 nucleotides are TGCAGTGCCGGACCGCCCGCCCCGTCGGATACGCGGTATTTT.

The rearrangement links TRBV7-2 to TRBJ2-1, with 9 bases identical to TRBD1. Germline V gene data show CDR1 as SGHTA and CDR2 as FQGNSA. The CDR3 is 15 residues long. The V and J ends lost 5 bases and 12 bases, in that order; junction bases with no gene match: 14. DNA for the CDR3: TGTGCCAGCAGCAACCGGGACAGGGTCTACAGTGGGCAGTTCTTC. Its translation is CASSNRDRVYSGQFF. Full variable domain (outside the CDR3, taken from reference TRBV7-2 and TRBJ2-1): GAGVSQSPSNKVTEKGKDVELRCDPISGHTALYWYRQSLGQGLEFLIYFQGNSAPDKSGLPSDRFSAERTGGSVSTLTIQRTQQEDSAVYLCASSNRDRVYSGQFFGPGTRLTVL.

Many counts were recorded for this clonotype. The chain links TRBV5-1 to TRBJ2-1; 8 bases map to TRBD2. This CDR3 comprises 17 residues. The germline V gene has CDR1 SGHRS and CDR2 YFSETQ. The ends lost 0 bases at V and 4 bases at J; junction bases unmatched: 9. CDR3 protein: CASSLVGGGLVYNEQFF. DNA for the CDR3: TGCGCCAGCAGCTTGGTCGGGGGGGGGCTTGTTTACAATGAGCAGTTCTTC.